These 10 T cell receptor beta chains originate from one sample sequenced in a study of circulating CD8 cells and anti-PD-1 response in melanoma. Sorting of live CD3+CD8+TCRalphabeta+ cells by PD-1 and/or TIGIT gave four subsets. Using 15 ng of total RNA, TCR libraries were made with the QIAseq Immune Repertoire TCR panel. TCRdb used MiXCR to reprocess the reads, holding one entry per CDR3 protein. The data show some 280 distinct CDR3 sequences, with over 3% seen just once and about 31% held by the top ten. The material sequenced was CD8+ T cells from PBMCs, taken at baseline or after one month of anti-PD-1 therapy (not recorded which). These receptors were taken from a human donor with melanoma.

Sample share makes this clonotype large. The rearrangement uses TRBV5-4 and TRBJ2-7; perhaps TRBD1 as D (6 bases). Germline lookup yields CDR1 SGHNT and CDR2 YYREEE (reference sequence). The CDR3 length is 15 residues. The V end was cut by 4 bases, the J end by 4 bases, with 18 bases between. This chain's CDR3 is CASSHSDRIPYEQYF. The DNA for the CDR3 is TGTGCCAGCAGCCATTCCGACAGGATCCCGTACGAGCAGTACTTC.

This clonotype is labeled as hyperexpanded (1% or more). This chain uses TRBV25-1 with TRBJ2-2, with D maybe TRBD1 (6 bases). The CDR3 runs to 12 residues. V gave up 8 bases and J gave up 7 bases, with 11 bases separating them. Germline V gene sequence: CDR1 MGHDK, CDR2 SYGVNS. The CDR3 sequence is CASEQGIGELFF. CDR3 sequence (DNA): TGTGCCAGCGAACAGGGTATCGGGGAGCTGTTTTTT. Using reference TRBV25-1 and TRBJ2-2 for the parts outside the CDR3, the full variable domain is EADIYQTPRYLVIGTGKKITLECSQTMGHDKMYWYQQDPGMELHLIHYSYGVNSTEKGDLSSESTVSRIRTEHFPLTLESARPSHTSQYLCASEQGIGELFFGEGSRLTVL.

By frequency in the sample, this clonotype is large. The gene calls are TRBV7-2 and TRBJ1-1; D possibly corresponds to TRBD1 (6 bases). Germline loops: CDR1 SGHTA, CDR2 FQGNSA. Deletions cut 2 bases from V and 1 base from J, with 11 bases between. The CDR3 extends over 15 amino acids. CDR3 residues: CASSLRGTPNTEAFF. CDR3 bases: TGTGCCAGCAGCTTAAGAGGGACACCGAACACTGAAGCTTTCTTT. Together with reference TRBV7-2 and TRBJ1-1, the CDR3 gives the full variable domain: GAGVSQSPSNKVTEKGKDVELRCDPISGHTALYWYRQSLGQGLEFLIYFQGNSAPDKSGLPSDRFSAERTGGSVSTLTIQRTQQEDSAVYLCASSLRGTPNTEAFFGQGTRLTVV.

Within the sample, this clonotype is medium-sized. The V call is TRBV27, the J call TRBJ2-7; 8 nucleotides match TRBD1. V shed 4 bases and J 0 bases; nucleotides not matched to a gene: 2. This CDR3 has 14 amino acids. CDR1 and CDR2 from the germline V gene are MNHEY and SMNVEV (reference sequence). CDR3 coding DNA: TGTGCCAGCAGTTGGGGACAGGTCTCCTACGAGCAGTACTTC. As protein: CASSWGQVSYEQYF.

This clonotype counts as large. The rearrangement links TRBV9 to TRBJ2-7; 8 nucleotides agree with TRBD1. V was pared by 3 bases and J by 5 bases, with 1 base of the junction left unmatched. The germline V gene encodes CDR1 SGDLS and CDR2 YYNGEE. The CDR3 spans 12 residues. CDR3 coding DNA: TGTGCCAGCAGCGGGACAGGGCACGAGCAGTACTTC. Amino acids: CASSGTGHEQYF. Variable domain in full (rest from reference TRBV9 and TRBJ2-7): DSGVTQTPKHLITATGQRVTLRCSPRSGDLSVYWYQQSLDQGLQFLIQYYNGEERAKGNILERFSAQQFPDLHSELNLSSLELGDSALYFCASSGTGHEQYFGPGTRLTVT.

By share, this clonotype counts as large (0.1 to 1%). The V and J genes are TRBV24-1 and TRBJ2-7; no firm D call. Trimming removed 3 bases at V and 7 bases at J, with 15 bases between. Germline CDR1 reads KGHDR; CDR2 reads SFDVKD. CDR3 size: 14 residues. The DNA of the CDR3 is TGTGCCACCAGTGATGAACCCACTCGAGAGGAGCAGTACTTC. The encoded protein is CATSDEPTREEQYF.

Relative to its sample, this clonotype is large (0.1 to 1%). The chain links TRBV6-6 to TRBJ1-2; no reliable D call. Germline V gives CDR1 MNHNY, CDR2 SVGAGI (reference sequence). This CDR3 is 11 amino acids long. Trimming removed 0 bases from V and 7 bases from J, with 3 bases in between. CDR3 bases: TGTGCCAGCAGTTACTCGATTGGCTACACCTTC. This codes for CASSYSIGYTF.

This clonotype is classed as large. V usage is TRBV20-1 and J usage is TRBJ2-3; D perhaps matches TRBD2 (6 bases). The CDR3 contains 14 residues. Germline-derived CDR1 and CDR2 are DFQATT and SNEGSKA (reference sequence). Trimming removed 5 bases at V and 2 bases at J, with 14 bases between. CDR3 protein: CSAGRDSYTDTQYF. The CDR3 DNA reads as TGCAGTGCTGGAAGGGACTCGTACACAGATACGCAGTATTTT.

This clonotype appeared a few times. V is TRBV28 and J is TRBJ2-5; D may match TRBD1 or TRBD2 (5 bases each). The ends were cut back, 2 bases at V and 4 bases at J, with 14 bases in the middle. Germline values: CDR1 MDHEN, CDR2 SYDVKM. This CDR3 has 15 residues. For the CDR3, the DNA is TGTGCCAGCAGTTTAATCAGGGATCGGGGAGAGACCCAGTACTTC. This encodes CASSLIRDRGETQYF.

This clonotype is labeled medium-sized. This chain joins TRBV7-2 and TRBJ2-1, with D possibly being TRBD2 (7 bases). CDR1 SGHTA and CDR2 FQGNSA come from the germline V gene. This CDR3 spans 15 amino acids. V was clipped by 5 bases and J by 7 bases, with 18 bases between them. The CDR3 is CASSVSRGATNEQFF. CDR3 nucleotide sequence: TGTGCCAGCAGCGTTAGCCGGGGGGCAACGAATGAGCAGTTCTTC.